This note documents a single T cell receptor (beta chain) sequence. This entry is derived from a study of blood T cells in healthy people across ages. The use of a sample-barcoded 5' primer and a J-beta primer mix characterized a second PCR of 7 to 11 cycles. Each CDR3 protein is one row after TCRdb ran MiXCR on the 5' RACE reads. The data contain some 1.5 million distinct CDR3 sequences, approximately 28% of them seen just once; the ten biggest clones take up roughly 8%. The CDR3 has 14 residues. Germline lookup yields CDR1 MNHEY and CDR2 SMNVEV (reference sequence). The chain has TRBV27 and TRBJ2-5; TRBD2 matches at 8 bases. The DNA end lines up better with TRBJ2-7; the J call may be wrong. Sequencing input: blood. The source is a woman in her 30s in good health. In nucleotides, the CDR3 is TGTGCCAGCAGTCAAAAAATAGCGGGGCGCGAGCAGTACTTC. Protein sequence: CASSQKIAGREQYF.